This TCR beta chain is drawn from a study of blood T cell repertoires in COVID-19. Overall study: Donors in the United States, Italy and Spain gave samples during acute or convalescent COVID-19.

The trim removed 5 bases at V and 5 bases at J, leaving 10 bases unmatched. The CDR3 is made up of 15 amino acids. Per the germline V gene, CDR1 is SEHNR and CDR2 is FQNEAQ (reference sequence). Enrolled through a virtual design, the participants were between roughly 18 and 90 years of age and came from 24 US areas. Each participant's cohort was designated according to participant-reported clinical history. Clones were sequenced by immunoSEQ multiplex PCR, and TCRdb holds only the in-frame ones, with some missing. The profile shows 330,000 or so clones, about 87% of them singletons. This clone was seen only once.

The material sequenced was PBMCs or T cells enriched from blood (not recorded which). This rearrangement joins TRBV7-9 to TRBJ1-2, with TRBD1 matching 8 bases. The clonotype comes from a young man who had recovered from COVID-19. DNA of the CDR3: TGTGCCAGCAGCCCCGACAGGACAGGGAATTATGGCTACACCTTC. This codes for CASSPDRTGNYGYTF.